The 16 T cell receptor beta chains below were found in one sample sequenced in a study of blood T cell repertoires in COVID-19. Profiling relied on immunoSEQ multiplex PCR, and the TCRdb table lists in-frame clones only, not all of them. Here the sample spans about 140,000 clones, around three quarters being singletons. The sample comprised peripheral blood. These receptors were taken from a man between 60 and 70 years old with acute or convalescent COVID-19.

The V and J genes are TRBV10-2 and TRBJ2-7; the D gene is possibly TRBD1 (6 bases). This CDR3 region has 14 residues. V was shortened by 1 base and J by 2 bases, with 9 bases between the two germline ends. Germline CDR1 WSHSY, CDR2 SAAADI. As DNA, the CDR3 is TGCGCCAGCAGTGAGTTACAGGGAGCCTACGAGCAGTACTTC. Translating it yields CASSELQGAYEQYF.

The rearrangement links TRBV5-1 to TRBJ2-1, with D perhaps TRBD1 (6 bases). CDR1 and CDR2 (germline): SGHRS, YFSETQ. This CDR3 is built from 13 residues. V was cut by 9 bases and J by 5 bases, with 15 bases left in between. The DNA of the CDR3 is TGCGCCACCCAGGGGACGCAAAACAATGAGCAGTTCTTC. Amino acids: CATQGTQNNEQFF.

The sample holds a few counts of this clone. V is TRBV7-2 and J is TRBJ1-1; 12 positions agree with TRBD1. The V gene's germline CDR1 is SGHTA and CDR2 FQGNSA. V was pared by 7 bases and J by 11 bases, with 11 bases of the junction left unmatched. This CDR3 has 14 amino acids. The CDR3 loop reads CASNPGTGGRGAFF. The CDR3 nucleotides read TGTGCCAGCAATCCCGGGACAGGGGGCCGAGGGGCTTTCTTT.

The gene calls are TRBV6-6 and TRBJ2-3, with 10 bases that match TRBD2. The CDR3 spans 15 residues. Looked up from germline, CDR1 is MNHNY and CDR2 is SVGAGI (reference sequence). The V and J ends lost 6 bases and 1 base, in that order; junction bases with no gene match: 4. The CDR3 DNA reads TGTGCCAGCAGCCTCGGACTAGCGGGCACAGATACGCAGTATTTT. It is translated as CASSLGLAGTDTQYF.

The rearrangement links TRBV11-3 to TRBJ2-2; 7 bases line up with TRBD2. Trimming removed 5 bases from V and 0 bases from J; junction bases left unmatched: 3. The germline gives CDR1 SGHNT, CDR2 YENEEA. CDR3 length: 15 amino acids. CDR3 coding DNA: TGTGCCAGCAGCGCGGGAGAGACGAACACCGGGGAGCTGTTTTTT. Protein sequence: CASSAGETNTGELFF.

The chain carries TRBV5-1 and TRBJ2-7, with 7 bases matching TRBD1. After removal of 0 bases from V and 10 bases from J, the junction contained 7 bases not matched to a gene. The germline gives CDR1 SGHRS, CDR2 YFSETQ. CDR3 size: 13 residues. DNA for the CDR3: TGCGCCAGCAGCTTGGGACAGGGTGTGTTTCAGTACTTC. Amino acid sequence: CASSLGQGVFQYF.

The rearrangement links TRBV28 to TRBJ2-7; 7 positions match TRBD2. After removal of 5 bases from V and 2 bases from J, the junction contained 6 bases not matched to a gene. The CDR3 has 14 amino acids. Germline CDR1 reads MDHEN; CDR2 reads SYDVKM. This CDR3 is CASSPLAETYEQYF. CDR3 DNA: TGTGCCAGCAGTCCCCTAGCGGAGACCTACGAGCAGTACTTC.

The genes are TRBV19 and TRBJ2-2; D is undetermined. The CDR3 is 14 residues long. With 1 base removed from V and 6 bases from J, the gap between germline ends came to 9 bases. Germline V gene sequence: CDR1 LNHDA, CDR2 SQIVND (reference sequence). The CDR3 sequence is CASSIGPVSGELFF. CDR3 DNA sequence: TGTGCCAGTAGTATAGGTCCCGTGTCCGGGGAGCTGTTTTTT. The entire variable domain, with the rest obtained from reference TRBV19 and TRBJ2-2, is as follows: DGGITQSPKYLFRKEGQNVTLSCEQNLNHDAMYWYRQDPGQGLRLIYYSQIVNDFQKGDIAEGYSVSREKKESFPLTVTSAQKNPTAFYLCASSIGPVSGELFFGEGSRLTVL.

The sample holds a few counts of this clone. The gene calls are TRBV5-1 and TRBJ2-1; possibly TRBD1 for D (6 bases). The V end lost 1 base, the J end lost 6 bases, and 14 bases lay between the germline ends. The germline V gene encodes CDR1 SGHRS and CDR2 YFSETQ. The CDR3 has 15 residues. CDR3 loop: CASSLRPGAGNEQFF. CDR3 DNA: TGCGCCAGCAGCTTGAGGCCAGGGGCGGGCAATGAGCAGTTCTTC.

V gene TRBV5-1 combines with J gene TRBJ1-6, with D possibly TRBD1 on 5 matching bases. V was pared by 2 bases and J by 6 bases, with 15 bases between. The CDR3 contains 16 residues. The germline V gene has CDR1 SGHRS and CDR2 YFSETQ. The CDR3: CASSFWGSGGNSPLHF. In DNA form, the CDR3 reads TGCGCCAGCAGCTTTTGGGGTTCGGGGGGTAATTCACCCCTCCACTTT. The full variable domain, with the rest looked up from reference TRBV5-1 and TRBJ1-6, is KAGVTQTPRYLIKTRGQQVTLSCSPISGHRSVSWYQQTPGQGLQFLFEYFSETQRNKGNFPGRFSGRQFSNSRSEMNVSTLELGDSALYLCASSFWGSGGNSPLHFGNGTRLTVT.

The CDR3 DNA follows: TGTGCCAGCAGTCTCACAGATACGCAGTATTTT. Protein: CASSLTDTQYF. This sequence joins TRBV9 and TRBJ2-3, with D uncertain. Trimming stripped 5 bases from V and 2 bases from J, with 3 bases between. The CDR3 consists of 11 residues. Per germline, CDR1 SGDLS and CDR2 YYNGEE.

The chain carries TRBV10-3 and TRBJ2-5; D might be TRBD1 (6 bases). Trimming stripped 4 bases from V and 5 bases from J, with 11 bases between. Germline CDR1 reads ENHRY; CDR2 reads SYGVKD. The CDR3 has 13 residues. CDR3 loop: CAISGSGEETQYF. The CDR3 nucleotides read TGTGCCATCAGTGGATCAGGGGAGGAGACCCAGTACTTC.

The V call is TRBV11-2, the J call TRBJ2-5; TRBD1 might be the D (5 bases). Germline CDR1 SGHAT, CDR2 FQNNGV. V lost 1 base to trimming and J lost 2 bases, with 11 bases between them. This CDR3 has 15 residues. The CDR3 loop reads CASSLGWGEQETQYF. For the CDR3, the DNA is TGTGCCAGCAGCTTAGGCTGGGGCGAGCAAGAGACCCAGTACTTC. The full variable domain, in which reference TRBV11-2 and TRBJ2-5 provide the parts outside the CDR3, is EAGVAQSPRYKIIEKRQSVAFWCNPISGHATLYWYQQILGQGPKLLIQFQNNGVVDDSQLPKDRFSAERLKGVDSTLKIQPAKLEDSAVYLCASSLGWGEQETQYFGPGTRLLVL.

The rearrangement links TRBV29-1 to TRBJ2-7, with 10 bases lining up with TRBD2. The V gene end was trimmed by 5 bases and the J gene end by 3 bases; junction bases not matched to a gene: 4. The CDR3 loop spans 13 amino acids. Germline V lookup: CDR1 SQVTM, CDR2 ANQGSEA. CDR3 in DNA: TGCAGCGTTCGTCCTAGCGGGAGCTACGAGCAGTACTTC. This encodes CSVRPSGSYEQYF.

This clone was recorded only once. The rearrangement joins TRBV29-1 to TRBJ2-1; 10 positions agree with TRBD2. The CDR3 is 13 amino acids. With 4 bases clipped from V and 6 bases from J, the junction kept 3 bases outside the gene matches. In germline, CDR1 is SQVTM, CDR2 ANQGSEA. CDR3 DNA sequence: TGCAGCGTTGCCAGCGGGAGGGCCAATGAGCAGTTCTTC. Protein product: CSVASGRANEQFF.

The rearrangement uses TRBV6-4 and TRBJ1-1; 8 positions match TRBD1. Germline loops: CDR1 MRHNA, CDR2 SNTAGT. The junction had 7 bases not matched to a gene; V was cut back by 6 bases and J by 4 bases. This CDR3 has 14 residues. DNA for the CDR3: TGTGCCAGCAGGACCTCGACAGGGGTCACTGAAGCTTTCTTT. As protein: CASRTSTGVTEAFF.